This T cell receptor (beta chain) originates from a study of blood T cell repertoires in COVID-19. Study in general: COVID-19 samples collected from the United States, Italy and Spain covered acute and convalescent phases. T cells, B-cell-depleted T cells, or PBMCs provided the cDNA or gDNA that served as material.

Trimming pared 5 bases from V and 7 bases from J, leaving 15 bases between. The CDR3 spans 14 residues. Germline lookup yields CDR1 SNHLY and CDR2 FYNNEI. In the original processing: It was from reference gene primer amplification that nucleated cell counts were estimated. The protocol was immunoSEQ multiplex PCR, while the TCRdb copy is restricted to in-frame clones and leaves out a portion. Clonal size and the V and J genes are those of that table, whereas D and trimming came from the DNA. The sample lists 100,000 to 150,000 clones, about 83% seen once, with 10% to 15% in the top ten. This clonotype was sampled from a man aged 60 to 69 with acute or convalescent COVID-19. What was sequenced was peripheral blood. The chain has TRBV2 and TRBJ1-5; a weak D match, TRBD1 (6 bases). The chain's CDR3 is CASSTQGNGQPQHF. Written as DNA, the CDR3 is TGTGCCAGCAGTACACAGGGTAATGGGCAGCCCCAGCATTTT.